The rows below give T cell receptor beta chains drawn from one sample of a study of cytomegalovirus exposure and HLA in healthy donors. Profiled with immunoSEQ multiplex PCR; TCRdb holds only in-frame clones, not every one. The specimen's table records under 200,000 clones. The sample taken for sequencing was PBMCs. The receptor source for this set is a man aged 25-45 years in good health and CMV-seronegative. The CDR3 runs from the conserved cysteine through the conserved F or W. D genes are given only for firm matches.

j_call d_call v_call cdr3_nt cdr3_aa
TRBJ2-3 NA TRBV5-1 TGCGCCAGCAGCTTGGGAGCGGCAGATACGCAGTATTTT CASSLGAADTQYF
TRBJ2-1 TRBD1 TRBV10-1 TGCGCCAGCAGTACTGGGACAGTTCTCAATGAGCAGTTCTTC CASSTGTVLNEQFF
TRBJ1-4 TRBD1 TRBV19 TGTGCCAGTAGTCTACCTAGGGACAGGGAAGGAGAAAAACTGTTTTTT CASSLPRDREGEKLFF
TRBJ2-3 NA TRBV5-4 TGTGCCAGCATGCGGGCGGGTAGCGTGGCAGATACGCAGTATTTT CASMRAGSVADTQYF
TRBJ1-5 NA TRBV28 TGTGCCAGCAGTTTAGGGGGGGTTAACAATCAGCCCCAGCATTTT CASSLGGVNNQPQHF
TRBJ1-4 TRBD1 TRBV30 TGTGCCTGGGCCCAACAGGGGGGGAATGAAAAACTGTTTTTT CAWAQQGGNEKLFF
TRBJ2-2 TRBD1 TRBV5-1 TGCGCCAGCAGCTTACTCCGGGACAGGGTCCCCACCGGGGAGCTGTTTTTT CASSLLRDRVPTGELFF
TRBJ2-3 TRBD2 TRBV11-3 TGTGCCAGCAGCCTTGGACTAGCGGGGGACACAGATACGCAGTATTTT CASSLGLAGDTDTQYF
TRBJ2-3 NA TRBV12-5 TGTGCTAGTGGTTTGGAGCGGCAGACAGATACGCAGTATTTT CASGLERQTDTQYF
TRBJ1-5 TRBD1 TRBV27 TGTGCCAGCAGCTTTAAATCGACAGGGTTAAGCAATCAGCCCCAGCATTTT CASSFKSTGLSNQPQHF
TRBJ2-7 TRBD2 TRBV2 TGTGCCAGCAGTGAGATTACCGGGACTAGCGGGGGGCAGCGGTACTTC CASSEITGTSGGQRYF
TRBJ2-7 NA TRBV13 TGTGCCAGCAGCTTATCGGGAAGGTCCTACGAGCAGTACTTC CASSLSGRSYEQYF
TRBJ1-6 TRBD1 TRBV4-2 TGTGCCAGCAGCCAAGGTGGGACAGGGGAGAGGTATTATAATTCACCCCTCCACTTT CASSQGGTGERYYNSPLHF
TRBJ1-1 TRBD1 TRBV5-1 TGCGCCAGCAGTCCTAAAACAGGGGGAGGTACTGAAGCTTTCTTT CASSPKTGGGTEAFF
TRBJ2-2 NA TRBV5-4 TGTGCCAGCAGCTCCGGAGGGTACGGGGAGCTGTTTTTT CASSSGGYGELFF
TRBJ2-5 TRBD2 TRBV7-9 TGTGCCAGCAGCTGGGAGGGACTAGCCCACGAGACCCAGTACTTC CASSWEGLAHETQYF
TRBJ2-5 TRBD1 TRBV6-6 TGTGCCAGCAGTTATGAGGACAGGCAGTACTTC CASSYEDRQYF
TRBJ1-2 NA TRBV29-1 TGCAGCGTTGAGAGGCAGCTCTATGGCTACACCTTC CSVERQLYGYTF
TRBJ2-1 TRBD1 TRBV5-1 TGCGCCAGCAGCTCGGGGACAGGGGGAAATGAGCAGTTCTTC CASSSGTGGNEQFF
TRBJ1-2 TRBD1 TRBV30 TGTGCCTCGAACAGGGGTAACTATGGCTACACCTTC CASNRGNYGYTF
TRBJ2-7 TRBD1 TRBV5-1 TGCGCCAGCAGCGGGAACAGGGGACAGGTTGTCGAGCAGTACTTC CASSGNRGQVVEQYF
TRBJ2-1 NA TRBV4-1 TGCGCCAGCAGCCCTATCTGGAGCGGCGCCCCCCCTCACAATGAGCAGTTCTTC CASSPIWSGAPPHNEQFF